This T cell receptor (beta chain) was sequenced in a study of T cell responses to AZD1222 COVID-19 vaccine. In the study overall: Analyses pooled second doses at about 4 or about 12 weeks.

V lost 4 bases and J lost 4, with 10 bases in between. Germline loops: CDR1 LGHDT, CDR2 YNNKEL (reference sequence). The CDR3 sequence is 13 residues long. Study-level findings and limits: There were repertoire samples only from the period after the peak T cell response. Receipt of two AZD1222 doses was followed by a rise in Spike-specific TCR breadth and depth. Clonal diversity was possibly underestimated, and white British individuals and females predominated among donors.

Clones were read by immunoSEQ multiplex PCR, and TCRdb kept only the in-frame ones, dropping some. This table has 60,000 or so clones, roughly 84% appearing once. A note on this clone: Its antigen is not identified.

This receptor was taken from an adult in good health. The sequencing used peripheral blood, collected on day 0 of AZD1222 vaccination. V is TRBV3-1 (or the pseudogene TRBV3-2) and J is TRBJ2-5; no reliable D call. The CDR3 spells CASSPRSTETQYF. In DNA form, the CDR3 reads TGTGCCAGCAGCCCAAGATCAACAGAGACCCAGTACTTC.